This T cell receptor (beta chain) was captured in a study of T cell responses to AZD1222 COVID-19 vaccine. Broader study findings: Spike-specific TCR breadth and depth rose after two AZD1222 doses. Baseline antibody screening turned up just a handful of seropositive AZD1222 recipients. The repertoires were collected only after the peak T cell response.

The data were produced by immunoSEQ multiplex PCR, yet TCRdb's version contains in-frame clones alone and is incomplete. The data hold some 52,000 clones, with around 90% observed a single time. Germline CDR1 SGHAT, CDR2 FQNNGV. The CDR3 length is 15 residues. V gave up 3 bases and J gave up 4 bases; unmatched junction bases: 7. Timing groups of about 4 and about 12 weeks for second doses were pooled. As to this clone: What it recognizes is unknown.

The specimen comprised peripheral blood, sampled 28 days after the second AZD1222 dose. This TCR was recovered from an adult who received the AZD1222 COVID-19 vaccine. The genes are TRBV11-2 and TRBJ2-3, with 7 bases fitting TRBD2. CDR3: CASSFWGGGPDTQYF. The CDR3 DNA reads TGTGCCAGCAGCTTTTGGGGGGGTGGCCCAGATACGCAGTATTTT. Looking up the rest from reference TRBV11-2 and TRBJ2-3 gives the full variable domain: EAGVAQSPRYKIIEKRQSVAFWCNPISGHATLYWYQQILGQGPKLLIQFQNNGVVDDSQLPKDRFSAERLKGVDSTLKIQPAKLEDSAVYLCASSFWGGGPDTQYFGPGTRLTVL.